Following are 21 T cell receptor beta chains from one sample sequenced in a study of cytomegalovirus exposure and HLA in healthy donors. Sequencing was performed with immunoSEQ multiplex PCR; in TCRdb, only in-frame clones are kept and a portion is missing. The sample lists 130,000 to 150,000 clones, roughly 89% seen once, with about 9.9% in the top ten. Material for sequencing was PBMCs. The source is a woman younger than 30 in good health and CMV-seropositive.

The chain carries TRBV28 and TRBJ2-4, with a weak D call TRBD1 (5 bases). Trimming stripped 6 bases from V and 0 bases from J, with 18 bases between. Germline loops: CDR1 MDHEN, CDR2 SYDVKM. CDR3 length: 17 residues. This CDR3 is CASSLGVIKLAKNIQYF. The DNA of the CDR3 is TGTGCCAGCAGCCTAGGGGTTATAAAGCTAGCCAAAAACATTCAGTACTTC.

The chain has TRBV28 and TRBJ2-4; D is uncertain. The V gene lost 3 bases and the J gene lost 0 bases, with 15 bases spanning the gap. The length of the CDR3 is 17 residues. The V gene's germline CDR1 is MDHEN and CDR2 SYDVKM. The CDR3 DNA reads TGTGCCAGCAGTTTGCCCCTTGATCGAGTAGCCAAAAACATTCAGTACTTC. Translated: CASSLPLDRVAKNIQYF.

The chain has TRBV18 and TRBJ2-7, with D hard to call. Trimming left V 1 base short and J 0 bases short, with 10 bases between. The CDR3 runs 15 residues. Per germline, CDR1 KGHSH and CDR2 LQKENI. The CDR3 loop is CASSPLRQISYEQYF. CDR3 nucleotide sequence: TGTGCCAGCTCACCACTGCGGCAGATCTCCTACGAGCAGTACTTC.

This chain connects TRBV9 to TRBJ2-3, with a tentative D call TRBD2 (5 bases). The CDR3 extends over 16 amino acids. Trimming took off 1 base at V and 1 base at J, with 13 bases between the two ends. CDR1 SGDLS and CDR2 YYNGEE come from the germline V gene. CDR3 sequence reads: CASSVNGNVGTDTQYF. The CDR3 nucleotides are TGTGCCAGCAGCGTAAACGGGAATGTGGGCACAGATACGCAGTATTTT.

V and J are TRBV7-8 and TRBJ2-7; 8 nucleotides match TRBD1. Germline CDR1 is SGHVS and CDR2 is FQNEAQ. The CDR3 covers 16 residues. Trimming removed 5 bases from V and 0 bases from J; junction bases left unmatched: 9. CDR3 in DNA: TGTGCCAGCAGCCAATTGGGACAGGCATACTCCTACGAGCAGTACTTC. It translates to CASSQLGQAYSYEQYF.

The genes are TRBV27 and TRBJ2-5; the D is unclear. The CDR3 has 11 residues. CDR1 and CDR2 (germline): MNHEY, SMNVEV (reference sequence). V was clipped by 5 bases and J by 3 bases, with 4 bases between them. In DNA, the CDR3 is TGTGCCAGCAGTCCAAAAGAGACCCAGTACTTC. It translates to CASSPKETQYF.

V is TRBV5-4 and J is TRBJ2-7; possibly TRBD2 for D (5 bases). V lost 2 bases and J lost 2, with 8 bases in between. The germline gives CDR1 SGHNT, CDR2 YYREEE (reference sequence). The CDR3 sequence is 13 residues long. The CDR3 bases are TGTGCCAGCAGCTTATACGGGGCCTACGAGCAGTACTTC. It specifies CASSLYGAYEQYF.

This rearrangement joins TRBV28 to TRBJ1-5; 11 positions match TRBD1. Germline CDR1 and CDR2: MDHEN and SYDVKM. The CDR3 is made up of 14 amino acids. J gave up 6 bases and V 6 bases, and 4 bases lay outside the gene matches. The chain's CDR3 is CASRDRGQAQPQHF. The CDR3 region has the DNA TGTGCCAGCAGGGACAGGGGGCAGGCTCAGCCCCAGCATTTT.

This clone showed up just once. The J gene is TRBJ2-2, the V gene TRBV19; 11 positions agree with TRBD2. The CDR3 consists of 18 residues. Trimming cost V 5 bases and J 6 bases; bases outside gene matches: 14. Germline CDR1 and CDR2: LNHDA and SQIVND (reference sequence). The CDR3 sequence: CASSPTKRTSGGAGELFF. For the CDR3, the DNA is TGTGCCAGTAGTCCCACAAAACGAACTAGCGGGGGAGCCGGGGAGCTGTTTTTT.

This chain connects TRBV27 to TRBJ2-3; 12 bases agree with TRBD2. Trimming removed 9 bases from V and 2 bases from J; junction bases left unmatched: 12. The germline V gene has CDR1 MNHEY and CDR2 SMNVEV (reference sequence). This CDR3 is built from 17 residues. The CDR3, as DNA: TGTGCCAGTCATGGTGGACTAGCGGGGATTCACACAGATACGCAGTATTTT. Translating it yields CASHGGLAGIHTDTQYF.

The CDR3 nucleotides read TGTGCCAGCAGTTTGACAGGAGGTGAAGCTGAAGCTTTCTTT. Protein product: CASSLTGGEAEAFF. This chain connects TRBV27 to TRBJ1-1; TRBD1 might be the D (6 bases). Trimming left V 3 bases short and J 6 bases short, with 14 bases between. Germline V CDR1 and CDR2: MNHEY, SMNVEV (reference sequence). CDR3 size: 14 residues.

J is TRBJ2-3 and V is TRBV4-2; 9 nucleotides match TRBD1. Unmatched junction bases numbered 0, after V lost 1 base and J lost 1 base. The germline V gene encodes CDR1 LGHNA and CDR2 YNFKEQ. The CDR3 runs 15 residues. CDR3 in DNA: TGTGCCAGCAGCCAAGGACAGGGGGGCACAGATACGCAGTATTTT. Encoded protein: CASSQGQGGTDTQYF.

V and J are TRBV9 and TRBJ1-1; no definite D call. The germline CDR1 and CDR2 sequences are SGDLS and YYNGEE. V was clipped by 0 bases and J by 1 base, with 7 bases between them. The CDR3 spans 14 residues. CDR3 amino acids: CASSVVAENTEAFF. The CDR3 nucleotides are TGTGCCAGCAGCGTAGTGGCAGAGAACACTGAAGCTTTCTTT.

The chain is built from TRBV5-1 and TRBJ2-7; 8 bases agree with TRBD1. There are 14 residues in the CDR3. Germline V gene data show CDR1 as SGHRS and CDR2 as YFSETQ. Unmatched junction bases numbered 2, after V lost 1 base and J lost 2 bases. The chain's CDR3 is CASSLTGQAYEQYF. DNA of the CDR3: TGCGCCAGCAGCTTGACGGGACAGGCCTACGAGCAGTACTTC.

This clone was seen only once. V and J are TRBV19 and TRBJ2-7, with TRBD2 identical over 10 bases. V gave up 6 bases and J gave up 0 bases; unmatched junction bases: 2. CDR1 is LNHDA, CDR2 SQIVND, per germline (reference sequence). This CDR3 region has 14 residues. In DNA form, the CDR3 reads TGTGCCAGTAGATCTAGCGGGGGCTCCTACGAGCAGTACTTC. This sequence encodes CASRSSGGSYEQYF.

This chain links TRBV19 with TRBJ1-1; 8 bases are a match to TRBD1. Trimming at V came to 8 bases and at J to 12 bases, leaving 23 bases not matched to a gene. Germline loops: CDR1 LNHDA, CDR2 SQIVND (reference sequence). This CDR3 has 16 amino acids. CDR3 loop: CASYDDRGGLPVVSFF. CDR3 in DNA: TGTGCCAGTTACGATGACAGGGGAGGCCTCCCTGTTGTATCTTTCTTT. The full variable domain, with the rest looked up from reference TRBV19 and TRBJ1-1, is DGGITQSPKYLFRKEGQNVTLSCEQNLNHDAMYWYRQDPGQGLRLIYYSQIVNDFQKGDIAEGYSVSREKKESFPLTVTSAQKNPTAFYLCASYDDRGGLPVVSFFGQGTRLTVV.

The rearrangement uses TRBV10-3 and TRBJ1-5; a possible D gene is TRBD1 (5 bases). CDR3 length equals 15 residues. V lost 4 bases and J lost 9, with 19 bases in between. Per germline, CDR1 ENHRY and CDR2 SYGVKD. Here the CDR3 reads CAISAGDRTKGPQHF. The CDR3 DNA reads as TGTGCCATCAGTGCGGGGGACCGCACGAAGGGGCCCCAGCATTTT.

This chain connects TRBV7-8 to TRBJ1-2; D is unresolved. Trimming left V 4 bases short and J 9 bases short, with 12 bases between. This CDR3 contains 12 residues. Germline CDR1 is SGHVS and CDR2 is FQNEAQ. CDR3 sequence reads: CASSWRFESYTF. The CDR3 DNA follows: TGTGCCAGCAGCTGGAGATTCGAAAGCTACACCTTC.

The chain is built from TRBV28 and TRBJ2-7; 7 bases agree with TRBD2. The CDR3 totals 15 residues. V lost 6 bases and J lost 5; bases outside the gene matches: 13. From germline, CDR1 is MDHEN and CDR2 SYDVKM. The CDR3 DNA follows: TGTGCCAGCAGCAGCGGGACCCAGTTATCCAACGAGCAGTACTTC. Its protein is CASSSGTQLSNEQYF.

This clone was detected only once. V usage is TRBV5-1 and J usage is TRBJ1-2; TRBD1 might be the D (5 bases). Germline CDR1 SGHRS, CDR2 YFSETQ. Trimming removed 0 bases at V and 2 bases at J, with 11 bases between. The CDR3 has 15 residues. Here the CDR3 reads CASSLAQAGNYGYTF. The CDR3, as DNA: TGCGCCAGCAGCTTGGCCCAGGCAGGGAACTATGGCTACACCTTC. Full variable domain (remainder filled in from reference TRBV5-1 and TRBJ1-2): KAGVTQTPRYLIKTRGQQVTLSCSPISGHRSVSWYQQTPGQGLQFLFEYFSETQRNKGNFPGRFSGRQFSNSRSEMNVSTLELGDSALYLCASSLAQAGNYGYTFGSGTRLTVV.

The chain recombines TRBV28 with TRBJ2-4; tentatively, D is TRBD1 (5 bases). V lost 5 bases and J lost 0, with 11 bases in between. This CDR3 is 15 amino acids long. The germline CDR1 and CDR2 sequences are MDHEN and SYDVKM. The CDR3 DNA reads TGTGCCAGCAGTCGCGAGACAGTAGCCAAAAACATTCAGTACTTC. As protein: CASSRETVAKNIQYF.